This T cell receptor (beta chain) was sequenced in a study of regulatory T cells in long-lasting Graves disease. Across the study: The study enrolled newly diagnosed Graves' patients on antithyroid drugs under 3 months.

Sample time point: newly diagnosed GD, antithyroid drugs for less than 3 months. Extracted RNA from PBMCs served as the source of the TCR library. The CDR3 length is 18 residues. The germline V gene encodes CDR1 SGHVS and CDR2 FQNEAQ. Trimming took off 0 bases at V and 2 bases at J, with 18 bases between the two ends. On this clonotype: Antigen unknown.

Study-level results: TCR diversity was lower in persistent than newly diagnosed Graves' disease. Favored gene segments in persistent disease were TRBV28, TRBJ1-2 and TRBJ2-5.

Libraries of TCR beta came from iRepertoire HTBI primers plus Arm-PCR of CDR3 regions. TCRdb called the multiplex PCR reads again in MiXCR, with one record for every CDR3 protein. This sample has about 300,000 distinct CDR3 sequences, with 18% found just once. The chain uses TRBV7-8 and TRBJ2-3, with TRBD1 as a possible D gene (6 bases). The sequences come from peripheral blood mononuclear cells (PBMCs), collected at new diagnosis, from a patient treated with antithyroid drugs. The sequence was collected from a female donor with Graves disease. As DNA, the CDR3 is TGTGCCAGCAGCTTAGCAAGGCAGGGGAGTCCCCCCACAGATACGCAGTATTTT. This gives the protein CASSLARQGSPPTDTQYF.